This is a list of T cell receptor beta chains from one sample in a study of cytomegalovirus exposure and HLA in healthy donors. Clones were sequenced by immunoSEQ multiplex PCR, and TCRdb holds only the in-frame ones, with some missing. The sample contains 160,000 or so clones, around 89% of which appear only once. The sequenced material came from PBMCs. These receptors were taken from a young man in good health and CMV-seronegative. Both conserved end residues are part of each CDR3. D genes are given only for firm matches. The listing skips clone size in some rows; elsewhere it reads once, few, many or a size class.

>TRBJ2-1|TRBD2|NA|TRBV7-9
TGTGCCAGCAGCCCAACTAGCGGCGAGCAGTTCTTC
CASSPTSGEQFF
>TRBJ1-1|NA|NA|TRBV5-1
TGCGCCAGCAGCTTGGATTCGTCAGGGACTGAAGCTTTCTTT
CASSLDSSGTEAFF
>TRBJ2-7|NA|NA|TRBV5-4
TGTGCCAGCAGCAGCTTGGGACACCCACTCATCTTC
CASSSLGHPLIF
>TRBJ1-2|NA|NA|TRBV28
TGTGCCAGCAGTTTTTCACAGGGAAGTGGCTACACCTTC
CASSFSQGSGYTF
>TRBJ2-2|TRBD2|NA|TRBV4-2
TGTGCCAGCAGCCGAAGGACTAGCGCTGGGATTGGGGAGCTGTTTTTT
CASSRRTSAGIGELFF
>TRBJ2-1|TRBD2|NA|TRBV6-5
TGTGCCAGCAGGCCGGGAGGTTACAATGAGCAGTTCTTC
CASRPGGYNEQFF
>TRBJ2-2|NA|NA|TRBV27
TGTGCCAGCAGTTCGTATACCGGGGAGCTGTTTTTT
CASSSYTGELFF
>TRBJ2-6|NA|NA|TRBV5-4
TGTGCCAGCAGCTTGGGAGGGCCTGGGGCCAACGTCCTGACTTTC
CASSLGGPGANVLTF
>TRBJ2-7|TRBD2|NA|TRBV4-1
TGCGCCAGCAGCCAAATAACTAGCGGGAGCTACGAGCAGTACTTC
CASSQITSGSYEQYF
>TRBJ2-4|TRBD2|NA|TRBV2
TGTGCCAGCATCCTAGCGGGGGGGCGTAGCAAAAACATTCAGTACTTC
CASILAGGRSKNIQYF
>TRBJ2-2|TRBD1|NA|TRBV7-6
TGTGCCAGCAGCACGGACAGGGGCGGCACCGGGGAGCTGTTTTTT
CASSTDRGGTGELFF
>TRBJ1-6|TRBD1|NA|TRBV5-6
TGTGCCAGCAACCCCCGGGACAGCGTTTCACCCCTCCACTTT
CASNPRDSVSPLHF
>TRBJ2-1|TRBD2|NA|TRBV7-2
TGTGCCAGCAGCTTAGTTGGCGGGGGGACCTACAATGAGCAGTTCTTC
CASSLVGGGTYNEQFF
>TRBJ1-1|NA|NA|TRBV27
TGTGCCAGCAGTTCTTACATGGACAGGAACACTGAAGCTTTCTTT
CASSSYMDRNTEAFF
>TRBJ1-5|TRBD1|once|TRBV19
TGTGCCAGTAGCCCCGACAGGGCTGTTCAGCCCCAGCATTTT
CASSPDRAVQPQHF
>TRBJ2-7|TRBD1|NA|TRBV7-2
TGTGCCAGCAGCACCGGACAGGGGGCTTCCTACGAGCAGTACTTC
CASSTGQGASYEQYF
>TRBJ2-2|TRBD2|NA|TRBV7-9
TGTGCCAGCAGCTTCGGGACTAGCGGGAGGCGGCGGGGCGGGGAGCTGTTTTTT
CASSFGTSGRRRGGELFF
>TRBJ1-2|NA|NA|TRBV7-9
TGTGCCAGCAGCTTAGACGGGGATGGCTACACCTTC
CASSLDGDGYTF
>TRBJ2-7|TRBD2|NA|TRBV2
TGTGCCAGCAGTGGGTGGCGGGAGATCGACGAGCAGTACTTC
CASSGWREIDEQYF
>TRBJ2-6|NA|NA|TRBV28
TGTGCCAGCTGGGCAGGGTCTGGGGCCAACGTCCTGACTTTC
CASWAGSGANVLTF
>TRBJ1-2|NA|NA|TRBV9
TGTGCCAGCAGGGAGGGTTCTAACTATGGCTACACCTTC
CASREGSNYGYTF
>TRBJ2-1|TRBD2|NA|TRBV5-1
TGCGCCAGCAGCCCCGTTAGCGGGAGAAAGGGTGAGCAGTTCTTC
CASSPVSGRKGEQFF
>TRBJ2-5|TRBD1|NA|TRBV5-1
TGCGCCAGCAGCTTGGCTTTGGGACAGCAAGAGACCCAGTACTTC
CASSLALGQQETQYF
>TRBJ1-5|TRBD1|NA|TRBV6-1
TGTGCCAGCAGTGACTACGGGACAGGGCATCAGCCCCAGCATTTT
CASSDYGTGHQPQHF
>TRBJ2-3|NA|NA|TRBV6-6
TGTGCCAGCATCGGGAATACGCAGTATTTT
CASIGNTQYF
>TRBJ1-2|NA|NA|TRBV6-5
TGTGCCAGCAGGGACGGACAGCGTTCCTATGGCTACACCTTC
CASRDGQRSYGYTF